The clone carrying this T cell receptor (beta chain) has a handful of counts. Antigen specificity is unknown. The entry originates in a study of post-analysis software for immune sequencing data. Points from the study as a whole: Patients used four to six TRBV segments, including TRBV5-6, TRBV5-1 and TRBV20-1, more often than controls. Multiple sclerosis was associated with a significant reduction in normalized Chao1 diversity relative to controls. Pronounced co-clustering by F measure was evident among identically batched samples.

The CDR3 runs to 13 residues. Germline assignment: CDR1 MNHEY and CDR2 SMNVEV (reference sequence). Trimming removed 3 bases at V and 4 bases at J, with 7 bases between. Prepared TCR beta cDNA libraries contained unique molecular identifiers. Out of 1 to 10 million T cells, 480,000 or so cDNA molecules were generated. TCRdb itself ran the PCR reads through MiXCR, one entry per CDR3 protein. The sample records 150,000 to 200,000 distinct CDR3 sequences, 35% to 40% being singletons. The source was blood, collected after autologous hematopoietic stem cell transplantation. This clonotype originated in a girl aged 5 to 17 with multiple sclerosis. The chain recombines TRBV27 with TRBJ1-5; D ambiguous. The CDR3 DNA follows: TGTGCCAGCAGTTTTGCGGGGAATCAGCCCCAGCATTTT. Translation: CASSFAGNQPQHF.